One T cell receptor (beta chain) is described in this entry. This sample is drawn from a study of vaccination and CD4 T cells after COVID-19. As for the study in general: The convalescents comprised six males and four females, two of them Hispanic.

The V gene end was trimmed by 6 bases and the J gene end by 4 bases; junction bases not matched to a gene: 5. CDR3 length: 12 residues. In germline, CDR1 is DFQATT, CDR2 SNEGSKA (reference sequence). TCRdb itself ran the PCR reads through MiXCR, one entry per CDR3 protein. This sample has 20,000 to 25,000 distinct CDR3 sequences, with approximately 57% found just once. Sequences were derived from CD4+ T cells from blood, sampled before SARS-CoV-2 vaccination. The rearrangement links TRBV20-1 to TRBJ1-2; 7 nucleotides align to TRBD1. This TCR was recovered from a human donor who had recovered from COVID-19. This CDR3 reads CSAMTGTYGYTF. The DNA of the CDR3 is TGCAGTGCAATGACAGGGACCTATGGCTACACCTTC.